This T cell receptor beta chain was sequenced in a study of radiation and T cells in renal cell carcinoma. Overall study results and limits: No pretreatment tumor biopsies were available for baseline clonotypes.

Sequenced by immunoSEQ multiplex PCR; TCRdb stores in-frame clones only, minus some. The sample holds 150,000 or so clones, about 91% seen once. Germline lookup yields CDR1 MNHEY and CDR2 SMNVEV (reference sequence). The CDR3 length is 13 residues. Trimming left V 6 bases short and J 5 bases short, with 10 bases between. Worth noting for this clone: The antigen remains undetermined.

The sample's time point: blood 2 weeks post-SBRT. Treatment defined: 15 Gy SBRT to primary tumor, nephrectomy 4 weeks later. J is TRBJ2-2 and V is TRBV27; D call uncertain. The TCR sequence derives from a woman aged 50 to 60 with renal cell carcinoma. The specimen comprised blood, sampled from a patient whose treatment included radiotherapy and nephrectomy. Here the CDR3 DNA reads TGTGCCAGCAGGGCCACACGAACCGGGGAGCTGTTTTTT. Protein product: CASRATRTGELFF.